This T cell receptor beta chain originates from a study of blood T cells in healthy people across ages. As for this clonotype: Its antigen is not known.

Healthy Caucasian individuals from Russia aged roughly 6 to 90 were enrolled as donors. Primed by a sample-barcoded 5' primer and a J-beta primer mix, a second PCR proceeded for roughly 6 to 12 cycles. TCRdb reprocessed the 5' RACE reads with MiXCR, giving one entry per CDR3 protein. Of some 900,000 distinct CDR3 sequences in the sample, 48% were seen once. Broader study findings: The fall in TCR beta diversity per million T cells was roughly linear with age.

The clonotype was recovered from a man aged 25 to 45 in good health. Sequenced sample: blood.

As DNA, the CDR3 is TGTGCCAGCAGCTTACTGGGACAACAAGAGACCCAGTACTTC. It yields the protein CASSLLGQQETQYF. V and J are TRBV7-3 and TRBJ2-5; possibly TRBD1 for D (6 bases). V gave up 2 bases and J gave up 2 bases, with 9 bases separating them. The germline V gene encodes CDR1 SGHTA and CDR2 FQGTGA. CDR3 length equals 14 residues.